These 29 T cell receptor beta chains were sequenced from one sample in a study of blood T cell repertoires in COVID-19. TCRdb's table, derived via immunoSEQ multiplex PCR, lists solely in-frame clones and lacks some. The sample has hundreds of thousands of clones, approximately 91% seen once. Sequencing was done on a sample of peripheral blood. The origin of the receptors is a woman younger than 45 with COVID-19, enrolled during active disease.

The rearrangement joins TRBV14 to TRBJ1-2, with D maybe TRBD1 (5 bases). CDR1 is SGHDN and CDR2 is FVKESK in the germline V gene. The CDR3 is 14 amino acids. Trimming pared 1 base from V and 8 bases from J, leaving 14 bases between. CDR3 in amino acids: CASSQVSRVDGYTF. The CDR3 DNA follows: TGTGCCAGCAGCCAAGTATCCAGGGTAGACGGCTACACCTTC.

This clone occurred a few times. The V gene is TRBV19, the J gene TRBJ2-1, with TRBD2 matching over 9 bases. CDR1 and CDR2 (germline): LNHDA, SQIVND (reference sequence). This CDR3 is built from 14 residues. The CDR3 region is CLDPGPSGTNEQFF. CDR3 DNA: TGTCTCGATCCGGGGCCTAGCGGGACCAATGAGCAGTTCTTC. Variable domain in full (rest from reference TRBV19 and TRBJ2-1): DGGITQSPKYLFRKEGQNVTLSCEQNLNHDAMYWYRQDPGQGLRLIYYSQIVNDFQKGDIAEGYSVSREKKESFPLTVTSAQKNPTAFYLCLDPGPSGTNEQFFGPGTRLTVL.

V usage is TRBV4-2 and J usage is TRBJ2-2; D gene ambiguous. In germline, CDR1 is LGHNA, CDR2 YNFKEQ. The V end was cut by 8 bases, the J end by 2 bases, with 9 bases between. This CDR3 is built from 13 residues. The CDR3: CASEVVNTGELFF. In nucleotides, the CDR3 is TGTGCCAGCGAGGTCGTCAACACCGGGGAGCTGTTTTTT.

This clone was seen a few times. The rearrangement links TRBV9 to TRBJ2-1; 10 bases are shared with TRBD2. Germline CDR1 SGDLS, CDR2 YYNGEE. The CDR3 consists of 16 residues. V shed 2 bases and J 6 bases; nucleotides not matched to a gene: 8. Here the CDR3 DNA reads TGTGCCAGCAGCGTGGGGCTAGCGGGAGAAGGCAATGAGCAGTTCTTC. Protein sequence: CASSVGLAGEGNEQFF. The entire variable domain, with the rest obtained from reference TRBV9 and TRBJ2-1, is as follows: DSGVTQTPKHLITATGQRVTLRCSPRSGDLSVYWYQQSLDQGLQFLIQYYNGEERAKGNILERFSAQQFPDLHSELNLSSLELGDSALYFCASSVGLAGEGNEQFFGPGTRLTVL.

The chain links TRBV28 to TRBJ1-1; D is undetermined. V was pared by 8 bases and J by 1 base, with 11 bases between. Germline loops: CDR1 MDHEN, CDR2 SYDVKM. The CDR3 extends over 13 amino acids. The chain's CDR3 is CASGKLPNTEAFF. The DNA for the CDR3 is TGTGCCAGCGGAAAACTACCGAACACTGAAGCTTTCTTT.

As DNA, the CDR3 is TGTGCCAGCAGTTTATCCGTTGGACTAGCGGGATACAATGAGCAGTTCTTC. It is translated as CASSLSVGLAGYNEQFF. The chain employs TRBV27 and TRBJ2-1, with 12 bases identical to TRBD2. V lost 0 bases and J lost 4; bases outside the gene matches: 4. CDR3 size: 17 residues. Germline assignment: CDR1 MNHEY and CDR2 SMNVEV (reference sequence).

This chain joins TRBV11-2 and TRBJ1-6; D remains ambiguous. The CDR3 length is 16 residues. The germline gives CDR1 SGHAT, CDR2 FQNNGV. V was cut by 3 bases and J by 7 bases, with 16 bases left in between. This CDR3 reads CASSFQTPSGNSPLHF. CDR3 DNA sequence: TGTGCCAGCAGCTTTCAGACCCCATCGGGAAATTCACCCCTCCACTTT.

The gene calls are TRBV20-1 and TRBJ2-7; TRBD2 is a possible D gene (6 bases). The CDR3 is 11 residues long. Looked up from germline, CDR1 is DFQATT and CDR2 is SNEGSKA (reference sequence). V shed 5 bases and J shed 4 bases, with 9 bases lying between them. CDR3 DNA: TGCAGTGCTGGGACTGTTTACGAGCAGTACTTC. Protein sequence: CSAGTVYEQYF.

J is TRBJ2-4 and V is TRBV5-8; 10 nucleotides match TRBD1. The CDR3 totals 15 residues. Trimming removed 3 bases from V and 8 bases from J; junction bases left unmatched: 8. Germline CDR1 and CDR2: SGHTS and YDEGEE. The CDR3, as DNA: TGTGCCAGCAGCTATGGGACAGGGGTTTCGTACATTCAGTACTTC. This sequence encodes CASSYGTGVSYIQYF.

The DNA for the CDR3 is TGTGCCAGCAGTCCCCACAGGGGGCTTAGCAATCAGCCCCAGCATTTT. Translation: CASSPHRGLSNQPQHF. V is TRBV6-2 or TRBV6-3 and J is TRBJ1-5, with TRBD1 matching 9 bases. The germline V gene has CDR1 MNHEY and CDR2 SVGEGT. V trimming: 5 bases; J trimming: 0 bases; junction bases outside the gene matches: 5. The CDR3 totals 16 residues.

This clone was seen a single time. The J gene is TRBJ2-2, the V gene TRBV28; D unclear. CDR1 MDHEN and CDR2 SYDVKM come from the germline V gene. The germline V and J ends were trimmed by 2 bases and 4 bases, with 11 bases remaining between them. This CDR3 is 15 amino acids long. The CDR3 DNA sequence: TGTGCCAGCAGTTTAGGGCAGCTTAGCACCGGGGAGCTGTTTTTT. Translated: CASSLGQLSTGELFF.

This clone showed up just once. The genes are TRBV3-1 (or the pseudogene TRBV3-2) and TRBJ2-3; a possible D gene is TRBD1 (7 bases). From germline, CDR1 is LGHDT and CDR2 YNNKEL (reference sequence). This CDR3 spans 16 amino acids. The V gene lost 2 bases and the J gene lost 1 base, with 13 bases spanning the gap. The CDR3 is CASSQRQGLGTDTQYF. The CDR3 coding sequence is TGTGCCAGCAGCCAAAGACAGGGACTCGGCACAGATACGCAGTATTTT.

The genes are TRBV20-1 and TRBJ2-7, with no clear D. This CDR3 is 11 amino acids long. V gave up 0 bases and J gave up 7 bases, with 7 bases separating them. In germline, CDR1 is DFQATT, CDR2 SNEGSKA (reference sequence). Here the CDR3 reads CSARDFREQYF. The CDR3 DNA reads TGCAGTGCTAGAGATTTCAGGGAGCAGTACTTC.

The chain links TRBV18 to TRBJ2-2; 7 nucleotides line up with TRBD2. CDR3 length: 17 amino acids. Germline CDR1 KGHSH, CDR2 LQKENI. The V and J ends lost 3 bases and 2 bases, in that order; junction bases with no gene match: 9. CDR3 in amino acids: CASSPGGRMRNTGELFF. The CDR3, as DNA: TGTGCCAGCTCACCTGGCGGGAGAATGAGAAACACCGGGGAGCTGTTTTTT. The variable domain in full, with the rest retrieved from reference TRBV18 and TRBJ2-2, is NAGVMQNPRHLVRRRGQEARLRCSPMKGHSHVYWYRQLPEEGLKFMVYLQKENIIDESGMPKERFSAEFPKEGPSILRIQQVVRGDSAAYFCASSPGGRMRNTGELFFGEGSRLTVL.

In DNA form, the CDR3 reads TGCGCCAGCAGCTTGAGCGGGATCCAAGAGACCCAGTACTTC. Its protein product is CASSLSGIQETQYF. This chain connects TRBV5-1 to TRBJ2-5; TRBD2 aligns across 7 bases. J gave up 1 base and V 1 base, and 1 base lay outside the gene matches. CDR3 size: 14 residues. The germline V gene has CDR1 SGHRS and CDR2 YFSETQ.

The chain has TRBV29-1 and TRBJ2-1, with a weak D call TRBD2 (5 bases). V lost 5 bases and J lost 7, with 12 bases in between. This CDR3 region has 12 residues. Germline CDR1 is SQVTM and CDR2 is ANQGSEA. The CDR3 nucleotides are TGCAGCGTTTATGTGACTACGAATGAGCAGTTCTTC. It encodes CSVYVTTNEQFF.

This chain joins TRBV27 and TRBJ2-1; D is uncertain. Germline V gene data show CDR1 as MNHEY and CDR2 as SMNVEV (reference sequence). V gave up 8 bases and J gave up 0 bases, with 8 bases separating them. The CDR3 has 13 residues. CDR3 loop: CASWRSSYNEQFF. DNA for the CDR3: TGTGCCAGCTGGCGGAGCTCCTACAATGAGCAGTTCTTC.

CDR3 region: CASSPRGQTYEQYF. The CDR3, as DNA: TGTGCCAGCAGTCCAAGGGGGCAAACCTACGAGCAGTACTTC. This sequence joins TRBV6-6 and TRBJ2-7; TRBD1 aligns across 7 bases. This CDR3 spans 14 amino acids. Germline V CDR1 and CDR2: MNHNY, SVGAGI (reference sequence). Trimming took 5 bases from V and 2 from J; bases not matched to a gene: 6.

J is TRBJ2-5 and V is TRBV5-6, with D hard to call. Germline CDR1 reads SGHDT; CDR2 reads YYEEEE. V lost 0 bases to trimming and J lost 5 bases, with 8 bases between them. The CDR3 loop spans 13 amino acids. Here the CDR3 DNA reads TGTGCCAGCAGCTTGGGGGCCCGGGAGACCCAGTACTTC. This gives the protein CASSLGARETQYF.

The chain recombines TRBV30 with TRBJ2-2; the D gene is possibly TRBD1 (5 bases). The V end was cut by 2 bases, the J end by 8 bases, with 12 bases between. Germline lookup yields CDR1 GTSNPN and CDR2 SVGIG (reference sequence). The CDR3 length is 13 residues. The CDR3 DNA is TGTGCCTGGAGTCCGACCGGACATGGGGAGCTGTTTTTT. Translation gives CAWSPTGHGELFF.

In DNA, the CDR3 is TGTGCCAGCAGTTCCCCGGGGGGGCGCCTCTACGAGCAGTACTTC. Translating it yields CASSSPGGRLYEQYF. The chain links TRBV28 to TRBJ2-7; TRBD2 agrees at 8 bases. The CDR3 is 15 residues long. V trimming: 4 bases; J trimming: 3 bases; junction bases outside the gene matches: 8. The V gene's germline CDR1 is MDHEN and CDR2 SYDVKM.

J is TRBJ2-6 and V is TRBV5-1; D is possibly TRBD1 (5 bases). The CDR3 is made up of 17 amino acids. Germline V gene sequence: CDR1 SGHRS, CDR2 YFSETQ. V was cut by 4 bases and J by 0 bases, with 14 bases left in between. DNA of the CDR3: TGCGCCAGCAGCCAACTGACAGTGAACTCTGGGGCCAACGTCCTGACTTTC. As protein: CASSQLTVNSGANVLTF.

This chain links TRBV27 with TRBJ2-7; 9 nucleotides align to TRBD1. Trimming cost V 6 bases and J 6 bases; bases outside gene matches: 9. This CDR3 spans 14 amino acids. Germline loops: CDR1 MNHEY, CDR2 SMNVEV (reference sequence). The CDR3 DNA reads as TGTGCCAGCAGGACGACAGGGGGATTCCGCGAGCAGTACTTC. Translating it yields CASRTTGGFREQYF.

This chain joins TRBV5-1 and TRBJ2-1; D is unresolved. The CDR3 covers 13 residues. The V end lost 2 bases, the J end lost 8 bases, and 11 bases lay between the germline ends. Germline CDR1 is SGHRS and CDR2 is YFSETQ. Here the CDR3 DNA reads TGCGCCAGCAGCTTATCGAGGTTCGATGAGCAGTTCTTC. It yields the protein CASSLSRFDEQFF.

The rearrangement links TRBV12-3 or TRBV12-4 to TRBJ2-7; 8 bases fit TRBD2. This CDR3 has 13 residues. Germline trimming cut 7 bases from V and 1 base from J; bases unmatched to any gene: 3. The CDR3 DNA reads TGTGCCAGCACTCGGGGGGGTTCCTACGAGCAGTACTTC. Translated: CASTRGGSYEQYF.

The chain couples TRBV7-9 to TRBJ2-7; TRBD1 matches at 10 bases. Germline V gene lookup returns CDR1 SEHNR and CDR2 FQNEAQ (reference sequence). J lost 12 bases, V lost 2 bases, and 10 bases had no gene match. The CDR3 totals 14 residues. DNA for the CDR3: TGTGCCAGCAGCTTATCGCGACAGGGGGCATTATGGTACTTC. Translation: CASSLSRQGALWYF.

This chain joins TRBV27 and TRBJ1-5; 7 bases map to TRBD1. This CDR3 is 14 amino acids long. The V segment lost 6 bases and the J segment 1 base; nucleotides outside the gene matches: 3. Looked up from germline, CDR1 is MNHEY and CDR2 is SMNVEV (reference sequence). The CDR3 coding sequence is TGTGCCAGCAGCCCGGACAGGAGCAATCAGCCCCAGCATTTT. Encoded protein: CASSPDRSNQPQHF.

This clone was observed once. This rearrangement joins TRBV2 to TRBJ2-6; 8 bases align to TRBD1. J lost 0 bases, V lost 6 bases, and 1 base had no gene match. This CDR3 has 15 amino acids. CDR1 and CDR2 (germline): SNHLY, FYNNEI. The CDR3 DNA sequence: TGTGCCAGCAGCGACAGGGGCTCTGGGGCCAACGTCCTGACTTTC. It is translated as CASSDRGSGANVLTF. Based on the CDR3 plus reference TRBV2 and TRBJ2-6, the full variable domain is EPEVTQTPSHQVTQMGQEVILRCVPISNHLYFYWYRQILGQKVEFLVSFYNNEISEKSEIFDDQFSVERPDGSNFTLKIRSTKLEDSAMYFCASSDRGSGANVLTFGAGSRLTVL.

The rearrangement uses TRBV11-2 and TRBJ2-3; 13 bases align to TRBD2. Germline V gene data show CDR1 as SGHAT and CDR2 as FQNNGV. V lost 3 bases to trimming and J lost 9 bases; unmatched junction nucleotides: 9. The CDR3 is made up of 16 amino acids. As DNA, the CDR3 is TGTGCCAGCAGCTTCTTACTAGCGGGAGGGGGAGTGACGCAGTATTTT. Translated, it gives CASSFLLAGGGVTQYF.